This T cell receptor beta chain comes out of a study of T cells after posttransplantation cyclophosphamide. Study-level findings and limits: TRB overlap between skin or GI tissue T cells and blood was limited. Recipient CMV seropositivity and CMV reactivation strongly tracked TRB clonality. Donor-recipient repertoire similarity was low at 1-2 months, rising over year one.

Repertoires were generated with immunoSEQ multiplex PCR, while TCRdb's copy carries only in-frame clones and drops some. The sample counts around 24,000 clones, none seen once; the ten largest own roughly 7%. This clone was detected only a few times. Its antigen remains unidentified. The related graft donor's blood sample was taken on the day of bone marrow donation. The J segment lost 0 bases and the V segment lost 5 bases, leaving 9 bases of the junction unmatched. There are 16 residues in the CDR3. Germline V gives CDR1 SGDLS, CDR2 YYNGEE. The sample taken for sequencing was PBMCs. This receptor was taken from a woman aged 55 to 70 in good health, CMV-negative, and a related stem cell transplant donor. The genes are TRBV9 and TRBJ2-3; 7 nucleotides align to TRBD1. The CDR3 DNA is TGTGCCAGCAGTAAGACAGGGACCCTTAGCACAGATACGCAGTATTTT. Translation gives CASSKTGTLSTDTQYF. Combining the CDR3 with reference TRBV9 and TRBJ2-3 gives the whole variable domain DSGVTQTPKHLITATGQRVTLRCSPRSGDLSVYWYQQSLDQGLQFLIQYYNGEERAKGNILERFSAQQFPDLHSELNLSSLELGDSALYFCASSKTGTLSTDTQYFGPGTRLTVL.